One sample yielded the 13 T cell receptor beta chains listed below, sequenced in a study of blood T cell repertoires in COVID-19. Sequencing used immunoSEQ multiplex PCR; TCRdb keeps in-frame clones, though not all of them. Altogether 95,000 to 110,000 clones are present, 75% to 85% being singletons, with the ten largest covering about 4.8%. The sequencing input was peripheral blood. The receptors shown here come from a man between 60 and 75 years old with acute or convalescent COVID-19.

The chain employs TRBV5-6 and TRBJ1-1; unclear D gene. CDR1 is SGHDT and CDR2 is YYEEEE in the germline V gene. V was pared by 3 bases and J by 1 base, with 10 bases between. This CDR3 contains 14 residues. The CDR3 reads CASSSYNKNTEAFF. DNA of the CDR3: TGTGCCAGCAGCTCGTACAATAAGAACACTGAAGCTTTCTTT.

The CDR3 region has the DNA TGTGCCAGCAGCCCGAGCGGGATCCAAAACATTCAGTACTTC. It specifies CASSPSGIQNIQYF. The J gene is TRBJ2-4, the V gene TRBV4-2, with 7 nucleotides matching TRBD2. Unmatched junction bases numbered 5, after V lost 4 bases and J lost 5 bases. Germline V gives CDR1 LGHNA, CDR2 YNFKEQ. This CDR3 has 14 amino acids.

The gene calls are TRBV5-8 and TRBJ1-5; D gene ambiguous. CDR3 length: 12 amino acids. Per germline, CDR1 SGHTS and CDR2 YDEGEE. Trimming pared 2 bases from V and 3 bases from J, leaving 3 bases between. The CDR3 here is CASSFFNQPQHF. CDR3 coding DNA: TGTGCCAGCAGCTTCTTCAATCAGCCCCAGCATTTT. Variable domain in full (rest from reference TRBV5-8 and TRBJ1-5): EAGVTQSPTHLIKTRGQQATLRCSPISGHTSVYWYQQALGLGLQFLLWYDEGEERNRGNFPPRFSGRQFPNYSSELNVNALELEDSALYLCASSFFNQPQHFGDGTRLSIL.

This clone was recorded once. The chain joins TRBV3-1 (or the pseudogene TRBV3-2) to TRBJ2-7, with D hard to call. The CDR3 consists of 13 residues. The germline V gene has CDR1 LGHDT and CDR2 YNNKEL (reference sequence). With 4 bases removed from V and 3 bases from J, the gap between germline ends came to 10 bases. The CDR3 reads CASSPNRGYEQYF. CDR3 in DNA: TGTGCCAGCAGCCCCAATCGAGGCTACGAGCAGTACTTC.

This sequence joins TRBV7-2 and TRBJ2-1; 11 nucleotides agree with TRBD2. The CDR3 extends over 16 amino acids. Germline V CDR1 and CDR2: SGHTA, FQGNSA. Trimming at V came to 6 bases and at J to 9 bases, leaving 13 bases not matched to a gene. The CDR3 is CASSSLASGGSGEQFF. Here the CDR3 DNA reads TGTGCCAGCAGTTCTTTGGCTAGCGGGGGGTCGGGTGAGCAGTTCTTC.

The chain combines TRBV28 with TRBJ1-2; 7 bases align to TRBD1. The junction had 12 bases not matched to a gene; V was cut back by 7 bases and J by 4 bases. This CDR3 has 15 residues. Germline lookup yields CDR1 MDHEN and CDR2 SYDVKM. The CDR3 DNA is TGTGCCAGCAATCCGGCGGCGACAGGGCCCTATGGCTACACCTTC. Amino acid sequence: CASNPAATGPYGYTF.

The rearrangement links TRBV6-5 to TRBJ1-2; weak D call: TRBD1 (6 bases). Looked up from germline, CDR1 is MNHEY and CDR2 is SVGAGI. The CDR3 consists of 12 residues. Trimming pared 8 bases from V and 2 bases from J, leaving 9 bases between. CDR3 residues: CASRGGNYGYTF. CDR3 coding DNA: TGTGCCAGCCGAGGGGGAAACTATGGCTACACCTTC.

V and J are TRBV18 and TRBJ1-2, with D unclear. V gave up 0 bases and J gave up 3 bases, with 2 bases separating them. The CDR3 is made up of 12 amino acids. Germline V gene data show CDR1 as KGHSH and CDR2 as LQKENI. The CDR3 is CASSPPDYGYTF. The CDR3 bases are TGTGCCAGCTCACCACCCGACTATGGCTACACCTTC.

The rearrangement links TRBV29-1 to TRBJ2-7; 10 bases map to TRBD1. The junction had 18 bases not matched to a gene; V was cut back by 6 bases and J by 4 bases. CDR3 length: 17 amino acids. CDR1 is SQVTM, CDR2 ANQGSEA, per germline. CDR3 region: CSVGRDRGSSGTYEQYF. For the CDR3, the DNA is TGCAGCGTGGGCCGGGACAGGGGCTCGAGTGGGACATACGAGCAGTACTTC.

V is TRBV29-1 and J is TRBJ1-5; D gene uncertain. V dropped 6 bases and J dropped 0 bases, with 15 bases sitting between them. Germline V gives CDR1 SQVTM, CDR2 ANQGSEA. CDR3 length equals 15 residues. The chain's CDR3 is CSVLDGSLSNQPQHF. CDR3 in DNA: TGCAGCGTGCTAGATGGATCCCTTAGCAATCAGCCCCAGCATTTT. Supplemented by reference TRBV29-1 and TRBJ1-5, the full variable domain reads SAVISQKPSRDICQRGTSLTIQCQVDSQVTMMFWYRQQPGQSLTLIATANQGSEATYESGFVIDKFPISRPNLTFSTLTVSNMSPEDSSIYLCSVLDGSLSNQPQHFGDGTRLSIL.

CDR3 coding DNA: TGCGCCAGCAGCACTACAGGGGTAACTGGGGCCAACGTCCTGACTTTC. It translates to CASSTTGVTGANVLTF. The genes are TRBV5-1 and TRBJ2-6, with 7 bases lining up with TRBD1. The CDR3 extends over 16 amino acids. J lost 2 bases, V lost 4 bases, and 6 bases had no gene match. Looked up from germline, CDR1 is SGHRS and CDR2 is YFSETQ.

This clone occurred once. The V gene is TRBV20-1, the J gene TRBJ1-4; D gene uncertain. V lost 4 bases to trimming and J lost 6 bases, with 6 bases between them. The CDR3 contains 11 residues. Germline V gene sequence: CDR1 DFQATT, CDR2 SNEGSKA (reference sequence). In nucleotides, the CDR3 is TGCAGTGCTATCTTTTATGAAAAACTGTTTTTT. This encodes CSAIFYEKLFF.

The V call is TRBV13, the J call TRBJ2-5, with 9 bases lining up with TRBD2. CDR3 size: 19 residues. CDR1 PRHDT and CDR2 FYEKMQ come from the germline V gene (reference sequence). The J segment lost 4 bases and the V segment lost 0 bases, leaving 15 bases of the junction unmatched. This CDR3 is CASSLGPSKSPSGAETQYF. The DNA of the CDR3 is TGTGCCAGCAGCTTAGGCCCCTCCAAGTCGCCTAGCGGGGCAGAGACCCAGTACTTC.